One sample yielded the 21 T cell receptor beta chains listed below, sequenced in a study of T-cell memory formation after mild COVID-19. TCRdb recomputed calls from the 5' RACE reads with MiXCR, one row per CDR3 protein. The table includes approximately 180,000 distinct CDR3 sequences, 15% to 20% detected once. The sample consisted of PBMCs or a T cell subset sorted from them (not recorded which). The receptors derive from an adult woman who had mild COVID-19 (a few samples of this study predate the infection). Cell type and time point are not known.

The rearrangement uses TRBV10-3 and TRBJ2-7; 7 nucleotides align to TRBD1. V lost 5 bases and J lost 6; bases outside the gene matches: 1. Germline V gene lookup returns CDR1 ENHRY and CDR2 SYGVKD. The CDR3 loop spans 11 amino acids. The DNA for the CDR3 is TGTGCCATCAGTACAGGGGTCGAGCAGTACTTC. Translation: CAISTGVEQYF.

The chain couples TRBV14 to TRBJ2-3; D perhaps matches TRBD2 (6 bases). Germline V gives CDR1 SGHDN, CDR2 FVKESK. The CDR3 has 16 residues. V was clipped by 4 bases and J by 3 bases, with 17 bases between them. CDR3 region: CASSLGWARGTDTQYF. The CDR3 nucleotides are TGTGCCAGCAGCCTCGGCTGGGCTCGGGGGACAGATACGCAGTATTTT.

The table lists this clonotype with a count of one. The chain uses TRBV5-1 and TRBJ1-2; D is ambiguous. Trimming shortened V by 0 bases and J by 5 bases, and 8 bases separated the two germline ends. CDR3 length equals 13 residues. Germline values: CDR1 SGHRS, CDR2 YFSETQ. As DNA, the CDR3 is TGCGCCAGCAGCTTGGAGTCAGTTTATGGCTACACCTTC. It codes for CASSLESVYGYTF. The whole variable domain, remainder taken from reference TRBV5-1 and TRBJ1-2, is KAGVTQTPRYLIKTRGQQVTLSCSPISGHRSVSWYQQTPGQGLQFLFEYFSETQRNKGNFPGRFSGRQFSNSRSEMNVSTLELGDSALYLCASSLESVYGYTFGSGTRLTVV.

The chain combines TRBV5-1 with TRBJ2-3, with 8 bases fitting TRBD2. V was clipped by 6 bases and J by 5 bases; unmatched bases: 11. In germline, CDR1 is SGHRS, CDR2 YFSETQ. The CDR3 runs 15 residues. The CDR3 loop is CASKQLAAYIDTQYF. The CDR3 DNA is TGCGCCAGCAAACAACTAGCGGCCTACATAGATACGCAGTATTTT.

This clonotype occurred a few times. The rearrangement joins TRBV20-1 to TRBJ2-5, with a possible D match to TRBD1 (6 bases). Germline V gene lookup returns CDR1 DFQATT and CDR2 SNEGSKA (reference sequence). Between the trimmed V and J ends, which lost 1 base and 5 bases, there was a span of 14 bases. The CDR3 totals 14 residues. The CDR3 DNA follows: TGCAGTGCTAGAGTTGTAGGGGGTGGGGAGACCCAGTACTTC. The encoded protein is CSARVVGGGETQYF.

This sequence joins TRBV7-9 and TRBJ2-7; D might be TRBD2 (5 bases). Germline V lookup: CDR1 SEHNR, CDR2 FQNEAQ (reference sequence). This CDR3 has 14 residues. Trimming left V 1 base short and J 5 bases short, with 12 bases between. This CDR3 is CASSLVTGIDEQYF. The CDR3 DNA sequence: TGTGCCAGCAGCTTAGTAACGGGGATCGACGAGCAGTACTTC.

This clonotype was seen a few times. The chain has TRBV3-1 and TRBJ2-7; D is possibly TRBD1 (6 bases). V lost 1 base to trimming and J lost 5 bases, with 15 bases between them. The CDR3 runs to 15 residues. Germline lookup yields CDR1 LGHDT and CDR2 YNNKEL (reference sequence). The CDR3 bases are TGTGCCAGCAGCCAAGCCGGGACATTGGGGAACGAGCAGTACTTC. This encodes CASSQAGTLGNEQYF.

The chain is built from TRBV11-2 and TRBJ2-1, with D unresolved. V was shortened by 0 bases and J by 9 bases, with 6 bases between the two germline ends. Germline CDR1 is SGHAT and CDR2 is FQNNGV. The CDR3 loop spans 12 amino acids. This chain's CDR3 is CASSLEWSEQFF. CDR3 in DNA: TGTGCCAGCAGCTTAGAGTGGAGTGAGCAGTTCTTC. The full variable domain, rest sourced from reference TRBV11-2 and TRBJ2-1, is EAGVAQSPRYKIIEKRQSVAFWCNPISGHATLYWYQQILGQGPKLLIQFQNNGVVDDSQLPKDRFSAERLKGVDSTLKIQPAKLEDSAVYLCASSLEWSEQFFGPGTRLTVL.

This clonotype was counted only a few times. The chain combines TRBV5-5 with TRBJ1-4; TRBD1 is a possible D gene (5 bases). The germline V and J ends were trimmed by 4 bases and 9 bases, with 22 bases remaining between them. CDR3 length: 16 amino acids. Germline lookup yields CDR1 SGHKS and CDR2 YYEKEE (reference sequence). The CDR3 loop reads CASSADPGGAGKKLFF. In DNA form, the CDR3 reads TGTGCCAGCAGCGCTGACCCGGGAGGGGCCGGAAAAAAACTGTTTTTT.

DNA of the CDR3: TGTGCCACCAGTGATTGGGGTGGATACAATGAGCAGTTCTTC. Its protein product is CATSDWGGYNEQFF. The chain couples TRBV24-1 to TRBJ2-1; D is unresolved. V was clipped by 2 bases and J by 4 bases, with 8 bases between them. CDR1 KGHDR and CDR2 SFDVKD come from the germline V gene. The CDR3 length is 14 residues.

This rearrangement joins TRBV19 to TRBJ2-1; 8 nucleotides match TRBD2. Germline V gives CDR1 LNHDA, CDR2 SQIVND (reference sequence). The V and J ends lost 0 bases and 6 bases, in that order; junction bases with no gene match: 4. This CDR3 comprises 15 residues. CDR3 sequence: CASSIEELAGNEQFF. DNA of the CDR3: TGTGCCAGTAGTATAGAAGAGCTAGCGGGCAATGAGCAGTTCTTC.

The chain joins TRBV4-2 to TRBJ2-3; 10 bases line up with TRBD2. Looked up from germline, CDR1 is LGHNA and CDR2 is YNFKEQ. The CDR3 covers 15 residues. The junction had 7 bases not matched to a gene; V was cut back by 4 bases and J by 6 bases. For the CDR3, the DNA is TGTGCCAGCAGCCTATCCAGCGGGGGGGTTGATACGCAGTATTTT. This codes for CASSLSSGGVDTQYF.

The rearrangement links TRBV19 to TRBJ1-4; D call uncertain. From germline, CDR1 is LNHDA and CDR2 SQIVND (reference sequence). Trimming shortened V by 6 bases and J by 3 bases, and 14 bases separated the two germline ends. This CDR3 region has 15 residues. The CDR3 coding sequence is TGTGCCAGTAGCCCGCTCATTGCGTCTAATGAAAAACTGTTTTTT. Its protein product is CASSPLIASNEKLFF.

CDR3 region: CASSFSGLPGSPLHF. The CDR3 DNA follows: TGTGCCAGCAGTTTCTCGGGACTTCCGGGCTCACCCCTCCACTTT. This chain uses TRBV27 with TRBJ1-6, with a possible D match to TRBD1 (5 bases). V shed 3 bases and J shed 10 bases, with 16 bases lying between them. CDR3 length: 15 amino acids. Germline CDR1 and CDR2: MNHEY and SMNVEV (reference sequence).

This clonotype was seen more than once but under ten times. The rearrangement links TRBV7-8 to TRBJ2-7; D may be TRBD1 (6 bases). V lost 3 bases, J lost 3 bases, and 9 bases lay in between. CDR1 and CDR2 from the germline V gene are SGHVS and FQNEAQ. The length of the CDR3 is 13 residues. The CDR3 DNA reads TGTGCCAGCAGCTTGGACAGTCTCTACGAGCAGTACTTC. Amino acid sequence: CASSLDSLYEQYF.

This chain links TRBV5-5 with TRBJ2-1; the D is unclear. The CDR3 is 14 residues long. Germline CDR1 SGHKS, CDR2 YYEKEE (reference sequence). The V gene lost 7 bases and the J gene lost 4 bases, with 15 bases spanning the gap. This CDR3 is CASARAAEYNEQFF. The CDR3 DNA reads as TGTGCCAGCGCTAGGGCGGCGGAATACAATGAGCAGTTCTTC. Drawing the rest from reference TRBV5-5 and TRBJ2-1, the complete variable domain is DAGVTQSPTHLIKTRGQQVTLRCSPISGHKSVSWYQQVLGQGPQFIFQYYEKEERGRGNFPDRFSARQFPNYSSELNVNALLLGDSALYLCASARAAEYNEQFFGPGTRLTVL.

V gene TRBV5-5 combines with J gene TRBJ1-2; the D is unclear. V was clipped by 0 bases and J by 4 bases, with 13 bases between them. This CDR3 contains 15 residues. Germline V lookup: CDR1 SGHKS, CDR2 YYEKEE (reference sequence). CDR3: CASSLDPGKIYGYTF. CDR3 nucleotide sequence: TGTGCCAGCAGCTTGGACCCAGGAAAGATCTATGGCTACACCTTC.

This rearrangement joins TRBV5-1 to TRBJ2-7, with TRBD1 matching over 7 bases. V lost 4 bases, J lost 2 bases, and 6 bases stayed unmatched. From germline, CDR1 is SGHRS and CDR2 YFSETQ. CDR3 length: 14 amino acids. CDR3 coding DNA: TGCGCCAGCAGCGTCACGACAGGGCCCTACGAGCAGTACTTC. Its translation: CASSVTTGPYEQYF.

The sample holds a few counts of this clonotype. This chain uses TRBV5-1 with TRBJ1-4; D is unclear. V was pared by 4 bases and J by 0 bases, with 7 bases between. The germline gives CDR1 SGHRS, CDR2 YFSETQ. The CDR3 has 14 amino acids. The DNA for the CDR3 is TGCGCCAGCAGCGGACTTGCAACTAATGAAAAACTGTTTTTT. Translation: CASSGLATNEKLFF.

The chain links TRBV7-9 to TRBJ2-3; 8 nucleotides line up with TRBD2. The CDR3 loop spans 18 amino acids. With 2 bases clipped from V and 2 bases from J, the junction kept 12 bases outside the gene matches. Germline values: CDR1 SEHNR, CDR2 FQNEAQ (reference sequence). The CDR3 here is CASSLRGTSGFPTDTQYF. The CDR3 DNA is TGTGCCAGCAGCTTAAGGGGTACTAGCGGATTTCCCACAGATACGCAGTATTTT. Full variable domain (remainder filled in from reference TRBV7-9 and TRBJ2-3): DTGVSQNPRHKITKRGQNVTFRCDPISEHNRLYWYRQTLGQGPEFLTYFQNEAQLEKSRLLSDRFSAERPKGSFSTLEIQRTEQGDSAMYLCASSLRGTSGFPTDTQYFGPGTRLTVL.

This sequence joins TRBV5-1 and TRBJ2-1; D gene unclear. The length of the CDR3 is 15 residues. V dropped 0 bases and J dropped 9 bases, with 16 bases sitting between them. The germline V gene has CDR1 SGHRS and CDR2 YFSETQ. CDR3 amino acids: CASSLEAGRRGEQFF. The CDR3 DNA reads TGCGCCAGCAGCTTGGAGGCAGGCCGGAGAGGTGAGCAGTTCTTC.